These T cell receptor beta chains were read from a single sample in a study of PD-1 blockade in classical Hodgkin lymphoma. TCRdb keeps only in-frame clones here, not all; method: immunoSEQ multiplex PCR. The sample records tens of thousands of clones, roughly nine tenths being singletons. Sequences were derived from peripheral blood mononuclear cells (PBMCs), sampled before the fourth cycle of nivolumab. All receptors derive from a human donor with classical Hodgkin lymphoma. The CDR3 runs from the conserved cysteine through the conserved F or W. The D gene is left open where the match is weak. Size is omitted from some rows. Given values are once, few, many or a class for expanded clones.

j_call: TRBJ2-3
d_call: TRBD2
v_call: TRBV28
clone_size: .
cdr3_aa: CASSLLAGGPTDTQYF
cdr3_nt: TGTGCCAGCAGTTTACTAGCGGGGGGGCCCACAGATACGCAGTATTTT

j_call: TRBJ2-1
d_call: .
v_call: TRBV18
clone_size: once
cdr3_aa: CASSPAGATYNEQFF
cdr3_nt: TGTGCCAGCTCACCGGCAGGGGCTACCTACAATGAGCAGTTCTTC

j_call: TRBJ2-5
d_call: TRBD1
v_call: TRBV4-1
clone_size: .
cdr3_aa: CASSETGQWTQYF
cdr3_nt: TGCGCCAGCAGCGAGACAGGGCAATGGACCCAGTACTTC

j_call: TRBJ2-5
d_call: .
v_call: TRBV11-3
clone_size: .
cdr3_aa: CASSLGGKEQTQYF
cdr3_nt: TGTGCCAGCAGCTTGGGGGGAAAAGAGCAGACCCAGTACTTC

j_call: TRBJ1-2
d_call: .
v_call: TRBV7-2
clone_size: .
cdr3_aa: CASSFNPGIYGYTF
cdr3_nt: TGTGCCAGCAGCTTTAATCCGGGAATATATGGCTACACCTTC

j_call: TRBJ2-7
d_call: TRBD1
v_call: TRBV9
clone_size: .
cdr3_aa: CASSAGQNYEQYF
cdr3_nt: TGTGCCAGCAGCGCGGGACAGAACTACGAGCAGTACTTC

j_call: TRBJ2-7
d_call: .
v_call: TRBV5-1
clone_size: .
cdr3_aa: CASSPRAGSSYEQYF
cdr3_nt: TGCGCCAGCAGCCCCCGGGCAGGGAGCTCGTACGAGCAGTACTTC

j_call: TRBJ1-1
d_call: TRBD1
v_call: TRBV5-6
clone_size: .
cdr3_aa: CASTPLGQGKTEAFF
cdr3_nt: TGTGCCAGCACCCCCCTGGGACAGGGAAAGACTGAAGCTTTCTTT

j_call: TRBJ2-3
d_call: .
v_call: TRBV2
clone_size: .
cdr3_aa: CASSIVTDTQYF
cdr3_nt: TGTGCCAGCAGTATTGTCACAGATACGCAGTATTTT

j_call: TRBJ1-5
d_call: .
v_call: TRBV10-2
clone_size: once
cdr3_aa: CASASDSNQPQHF
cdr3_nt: TGCGCCAGCGCGAGTGATAGCAATCAGCCCCAGCATTTT

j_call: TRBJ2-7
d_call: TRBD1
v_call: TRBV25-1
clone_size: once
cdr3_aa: CASSSETGIYEQYF
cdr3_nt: TGTGCCAGCAGTTCCGAGACAGGGATCTACGAGCAGTACTTC